The next 22 T cell receptor beta chains were all read from a single sample in a study of blood T cells in healthy people across ages (dated by TCRdb to between 2014 and 2017). The receptor library was made with 5' RACE. TCRdb names Illumina HiSeq 2500 as the instrument used. A second PCR of about 7 to 12 cycles was run with a J-beta primer mix and a sample-barcoded 5' primer. The raw public reads went through TCRdb reprocessing: fastp at Q25, MiXCR clone calling, in-frame beta chains kept. Rows merge per CDR3 protein into single entries with the most common DNA and genes. Present in this sample are about 1.4 million distinct CDR3 sequences, approximately 59% of which were seen just once. The ten largest clonotypes hold roughly 6.3% of the sample. The specimen was blood. Receptors were obtained from a man younger than 35 in good health.

A few counts support this clonotype. The chain couples TRBV5-1 to TRBJ2-7; possible D gene TRBD1, 6 bases. This CDR3 is built from 15 residues. Trimming left V 5 bases short and J 1 base short, with 16 bases between. CDR1 and CDR2 (germline): SGHRS, YFSETQ. The CDR3 nucleotides read TGCGCCAGCAGGCGATCGACAGGCAGTTCCTACGAGCAGTACTTC. It encodes CASRRSTGSSYEQYF.

This chain connects TRBV29-1 to TRBJ2-1, with 10 bases that match TRBD2. With the DNA end fitting TRBJ2-7 better, the J assignment may be wrong. Germline V gene sequence: CDR1 SQVTM, CDR2 ANQGSEA. The CDR3 contains 14 residues. CDR3 nucleotide sequence: TGCAGCGCTCCACTAGCGGGGACATACAATGAGCAGTACTTC. It encodes CSAPLAGTYNEQYF.

V usage is TRBV12-5 and J usage is TRBJ1-2; 7 bases line up with TRBD1. J was trimmed by 4 bases and V by 5 bases; bases with no gene match: 10. This CDR3 is 15 amino acids long. CDR1 and CDR2 (germline): LGHNT, FRNRAP. DNA for the CDR3: TGTGCTAGTGGTAGCCAGGGGGGAGAACTCTATGGCTACACCTTC. Translated, it gives CASGSQGGELYGYTF.

Only a few counts were recorded for this clonotype. This chain uses TRBV4-3 with TRBJ2-3, with unresolved D. CDR1 is LGHNA, CDR2 YSLEER, per germline. This CDR3 is built from 15 residues. V lost 4 bases and J lost 3, with 14 bases in between. The CDR3 DNA reads TGCGCCAGCAGCCCCTTACGGTCAGATACAGATACGCAGTATTTT. Its protein is CASSPLRSDTDTQYF.

The chain carries TRBV15 and TRBJ2-1; 12 positions agree with TRBD2. The CDR3 extends over 20 amino acids. The ends lost 3 bases at V and 3 bases at J; junction bases unmatched: 15. Germline CDR1 is LNHNV and CDR2 is YYDKDF (reference sequence). The CDR3 sequence is CATSSETALLAGGFYNEQFF. CDR3 coding DNA: TGTGCCACCAGCAGCGAAACAGCCTTACTAGCGGGGGGTTTCTACAATGAGCAGTTCTTC.

This clonotype was observed once. The chain combines TRBV15 with TRBJ2-7; D is possibly TRBD1 (6 bases). CDR1 and CDR2 (germline): LNHNV, YYDKDF (reference sequence). V lost 0 bases to trimming and J lost 3 bases, with 12 bases between them. The CDR3 loop spans 15 amino acids. Here the CDR3 DNA reads TGTGCCACCAGCAGAGATATCGACAGGAGCTACGAGCAGTACTTC. Its protein product is CATSRDIDRSYEQYF.

This chain uses TRBV19 with TRBJ2-2, with D tentatively TRBD2 (6 bases). CDR1 and CDR2 (germline): LNHDA, SQIVND (reference sequence). V shed 1 base and J shed 4 bases, with 10 bases lying between them. This CDR3 has 15 residues. DNA of the CDR3: TGTGCCAGTAGTATAGGACTAGACAGCACCGGGGAGCTGTTTTTT. Translation gives CASSIGLDSTGELFF.

V is TRBV14 and J is TRBJ2-3; the match to TRBD1 covers 7 bases. V lost 4 bases to trimming and J lost 3 bases; unmatched junction nucleotides: 7. This CDR3 region has 15 residues. The germline V gene has CDR1 SGHDN and CDR2 FVKESK. The CDR3 DNA reads as TGTGCCAGCAGCCCCGGGACAGTGCAAACAGATACGCAGTATTTT. This encodes CASSPGTVQTDTQYF.

This clonotype was seen more than once but under ten times. The genes are TRBV6-5 and TRBJ1-2, with 7 bases matching TRBD1. This CDR3 has 12 residues. J gave up 7 bases and V 3 bases, and 2 bases lay outside the gene matches. Germline-derived CDR1 and CDR2 are MNHEY and SVGAGI. As DNA, the CDR3 is TGTGCCAGCAGTTATCAGGGGGGTGGCTACACCTTC. It encodes CASSYQGGGYTF.

This chain joins TRBV6-2 or TRBV6-3 and TRBJ1-5; D perhaps matches TRBD1 (5 bases). There are 12 residues in the CDR3. V was pared by 9 bases and J by 5 bases, with 11 bases between. The germline CDR1 and CDR2 sequences are MNHEY and SVGEGT. CDR3 loop: CASSGGYQPQHF. The CDR3 nucleotides read TGTGCCAGTTCGGGGGGGTATCAGCCCCAGCATTTT.

V gene TRBV5-1 combines with J gene TRBJ2-3; D possibly corresponds to TRBD1 (6 bases). Trimming removed 2 bases from V and 0 bases from J, with 10 bases in between. There are 15 residues in the CDR3. Germline CDR1 reads SGHRS; CDR2 reads YFSETQ. CDR3 amino acids: CASSFGTTSTDTQYF. Here the CDR3 DNA reads TGCGCCAGCAGCTTTGGGACAACTAGCACAGATACGCAGTATTTT.

The CDR3 DNA follows: TGCAGCGTTGAAGAGTCTCAGGGAGCTGGCTACACCTTC. Protein sequence: CSVEESQGAGYTF. The chain joins TRBV29-1 to TRBJ1-2; D possibly corresponds to TRBD1 (5 bases). Trimming took 0 bases from V and 7 from J, leaving 12 bases between them. This CDR3 has 13 amino acids. CDR1 and CDR2 (germline): SQVTM, ANQGSEA.

This clonotype has only a few counts. The V and J genes are TRBV10-3 and TRBJ2-1; 7 nucleotides agree with TRBD2. The length of the CDR3 is 16 residues. CDR1 is ENHRY and CDR2 is SYGVKD in the germline V gene. V lost 4 bases to trimming and J lost 3 bases; unmatched junction nucleotides: 9. The CDR3 DNA sequence: TGTGCCATCAGTGGGGATGGGGAGGGCGGCTACAATGAGCAGTTCTTC. Its protein product is CAISGDGEGGYNEQFF.

V usage is TRBV29-1 and J usage is TRBJ2-7; D is perhaps TRBD2 (6 bases). The germline V and J ends were trimmed by 3 bases and 1 base, with 13 bases remaining between them. The germline V gene encodes CDR1 SQVTM and CDR2 ANQGSEA. The CDR3 is made up of 14 amino acids. This chain's CDR3 is CSVEGDFGSYEQYF. CDR3 sequence (DNA): TGCAGCGTTGAGGGGGACTTCGGTTCCTACGAGCAGTACTTC.

The chain uses TRBV7-2 and TRBJ2-3, with 13 bases aligning to TRBD2. Germline CDR1 reads SGHTA; CDR2 reads FQGNSA. Trimming at V came to 3 bases and at J to 6 bases, leaving 6 bases not matched to a gene. The CDR3 contains 16 residues. CDR3 coding DNA: TGTGCCAGCAGCTTTTCACTAGCGGGGGGGCCGGATACGCAGTATTTT. Residues: CASSFSLAGGPDTQYF.

This clonotype was found a few times. The V call is TRBV4-2, the J call TRBJ2-1; D ambiguous. Germline V lookup: CDR1 LGHNA, CDR2 YNFKEQ. The CDR3 contains 14 residues. The V and J ends lost 2 bases and 6 bases respectively, with 11 bases between them. The CDR3 loop is CASSQLLNLNEQFF. CDR3 sequence (DNA): TGTGCCAGCAGCCAATTGCTGAACCTCAATGAGCAGTTCTTC.

This chain uses TRBV6-1 with TRBJ2-1; 8 bases align to TRBD2. CDR3 length: 16 residues. Germline-derived CDR1 and CDR2 are MNHNS and SASEGT. Trimming removed 4 bases from V and 3 bases from J; junction bases left unmatched: 8. The CDR3 DNA follows: TGTGCCAGCAGTGGTTTTCGGACTAGCAGCTACAATGAGCAGTTCTTC. Its translation is CASSGFRTSSYNEQFF.

The V and J genes are TRBV4-1 and TRBJ1-1; D gene uncertain. The length of the CDR3 is 17 residues. Germline V gene data show CDR1 as MGHRA and CDR2 as YSYEKL. V lost 0 bases, J lost 5 bases, and 19 bases lay in between. CDR3 sequence: CASSQEVPPRRTTEAFF. In nucleotides, the CDR3 is TGCGCCAGCAGCCAAGAGGTGCCCCCCCGGAGGACGACTGAAGCTTTCTTT.

The chain carries TRBV20-1 and TRBJ2-3; D gene uncertain. Germline-derived CDR1 and CDR2 are DFQATT and SNEGSKA (reference sequence). V was trimmed by 2 bases and J by 2 bases, leaving 8 bases between them. This CDR3 has 13 residues. The CDR3 sequence: CSARIEFTDTQYF. The CDR3 nucleotides read TGCAGTGCTAGAATCGAATTCACAGATACGCAGTATTTT.

DNA for the CDR3: TGTGCCGTCTTGGCGGGAGTGGGTTCCCATGAGCAGTTCTTC. Protein: CAVLAGVGSHEQFF. V usage is TRBV10-3 and J usage is TRBJ2-1, with 7 bases lining up with TRBD2. Germline values: CDR1 ENHRY, CDR2 SYGVKD. The length of the CDR3 is 14 residues. Trimming at V came to 11 bases and at J to 8 bases, leaving 15 bases not matched to a gene.

Here the CDR3 reads CASSFSLNGEKLFF. CDR3 sequence (DNA): TGTGCCAGCAGTTTCTCGCTAAACGGTGAAAAACTGTTTTTT. The V call is TRBV27, the J call TRBJ1-4; D is unresolved. The V end lost 3 bases, the J end lost 7 bases, and 12 bases lay between the germline ends. CDR3 length: 14 residues. Germline V gene lookup returns CDR1 MNHEY and CDR2 SMNVEV (reference sequence).

The chain has TRBV28 and TRBJ1-2; D is undetermined. From germline, CDR1 is MDHEN and CDR2 SYDVKM. Deletions cut 6 bases from V and 1 base from J, with 15 bases between. This CDR3 comprises 15 residues. In DNA form, the CDR3 reads TGTGCCAGCAGCCTCGGACGGACGCTTAACTATGGCTACACCTTC. It encodes CASSLGRTLNYGYTF.